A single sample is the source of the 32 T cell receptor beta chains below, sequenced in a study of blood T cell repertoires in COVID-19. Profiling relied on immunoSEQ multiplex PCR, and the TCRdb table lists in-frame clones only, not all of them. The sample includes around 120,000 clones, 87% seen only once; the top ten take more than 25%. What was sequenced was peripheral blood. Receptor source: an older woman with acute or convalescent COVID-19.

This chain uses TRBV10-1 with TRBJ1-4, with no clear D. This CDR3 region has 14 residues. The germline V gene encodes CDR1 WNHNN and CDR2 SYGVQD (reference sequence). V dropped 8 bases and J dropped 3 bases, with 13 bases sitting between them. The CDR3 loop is CASEDGGPNEKLFF. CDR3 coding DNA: TGCGCCAGCGAGGATGGCGGGCCTAATGAAAAACTGTTTTTT.

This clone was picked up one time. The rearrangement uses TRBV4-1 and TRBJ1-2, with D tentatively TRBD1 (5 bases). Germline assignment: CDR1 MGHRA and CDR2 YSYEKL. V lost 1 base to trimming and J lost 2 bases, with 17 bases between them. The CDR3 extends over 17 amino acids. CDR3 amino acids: CASSQGGVPLANYGYTF. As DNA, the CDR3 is TGCGCCAGCAGCCAAGGGGGGGTCCCGTTGGCAAACTATGGCTACACCTTC.

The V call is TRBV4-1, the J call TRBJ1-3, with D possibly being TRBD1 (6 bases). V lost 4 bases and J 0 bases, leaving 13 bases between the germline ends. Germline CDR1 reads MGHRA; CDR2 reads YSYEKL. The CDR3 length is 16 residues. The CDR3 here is CASSRLTGSSGNTIYF. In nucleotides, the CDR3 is TGCGCCAGCAGCCGCCTTACAGGGAGCTCTGGAAACACCATATATTTT.

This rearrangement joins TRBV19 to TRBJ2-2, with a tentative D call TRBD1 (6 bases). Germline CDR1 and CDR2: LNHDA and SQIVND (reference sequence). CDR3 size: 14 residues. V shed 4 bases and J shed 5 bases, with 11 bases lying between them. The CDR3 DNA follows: TGTGCCAGTAGTACGGGACACACGACCGGGGAGCTGTTTTTT. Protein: CASSTGHTTGELFF.

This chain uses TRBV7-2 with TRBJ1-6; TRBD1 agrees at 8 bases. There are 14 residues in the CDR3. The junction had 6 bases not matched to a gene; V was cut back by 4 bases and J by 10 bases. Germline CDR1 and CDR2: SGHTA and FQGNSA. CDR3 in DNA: TGTGCCAGCAGCTACGGGACAGGAGGATCACCCCTCCACTTT. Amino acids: CASSYGTGGSPLHF.

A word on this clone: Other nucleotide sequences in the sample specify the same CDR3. The DNA for the CDR3 is TGTGCCAGTAGTATAGGGACAGTTAGCAATCAGCCCCAGCATTTT. Its protein product is CASSIGTVSNQPQHF. The chain is built from TRBV19 and TRBJ1-5; D may be TRBD1 (6 bases). The CDR3 runs 15 residues. V was shortened by 1 base and J by 0 bases, with 7 bases between the two germline ends. From germline, CDR1 is LNHDA and CDR2 SQIVND (reference sequence).

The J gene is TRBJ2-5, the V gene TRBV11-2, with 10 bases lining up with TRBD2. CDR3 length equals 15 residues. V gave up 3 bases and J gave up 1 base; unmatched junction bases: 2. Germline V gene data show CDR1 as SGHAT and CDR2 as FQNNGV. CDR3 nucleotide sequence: TGTGCCAGCAGCTTTACTAGCGGGGTCCAAGAGACCCAGTACTTC. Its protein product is CASSFTSGVQETQYF.

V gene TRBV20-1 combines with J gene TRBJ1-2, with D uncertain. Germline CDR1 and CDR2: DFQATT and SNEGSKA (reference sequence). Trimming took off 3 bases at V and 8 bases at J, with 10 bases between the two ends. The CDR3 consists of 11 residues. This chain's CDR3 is CSASGSEGYTF. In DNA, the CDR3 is TGCAGTGCTAGCGGGTCAGAGGGCTACACCTTC.

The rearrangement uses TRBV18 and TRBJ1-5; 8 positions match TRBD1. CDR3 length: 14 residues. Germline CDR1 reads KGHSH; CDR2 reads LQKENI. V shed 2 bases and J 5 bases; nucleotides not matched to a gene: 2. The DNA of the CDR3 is TGTGCCAGCTCACCAGAGACAGGGGATCAGCCCCAGCATTTT. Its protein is CASSPETGDQPQHF.

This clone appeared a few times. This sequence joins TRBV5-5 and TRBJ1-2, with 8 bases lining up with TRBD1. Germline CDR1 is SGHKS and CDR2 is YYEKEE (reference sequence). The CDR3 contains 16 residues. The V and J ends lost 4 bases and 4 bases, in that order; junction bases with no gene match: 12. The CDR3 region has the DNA TGTGCCAGCAGCGTAGGACAGGGTCGGGGGGCCTATGGCTACACCTTC. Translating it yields CASSVGQGRGAYGYTF.

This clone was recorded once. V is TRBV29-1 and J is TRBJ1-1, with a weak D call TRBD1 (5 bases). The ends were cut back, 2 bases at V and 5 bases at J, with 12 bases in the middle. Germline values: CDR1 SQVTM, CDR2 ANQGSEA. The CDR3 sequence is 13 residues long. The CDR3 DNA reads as TGCAGCGTTGAATTCCAGGGTGAGACTGAAGCTTTCTTT. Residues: CSVEFQGETEAFF. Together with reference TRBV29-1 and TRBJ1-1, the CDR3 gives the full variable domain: SAVISQKPSRDICQRGTSLTIQCQVDSQVTMMFWYRQQPGQSLTLIATANQGSEATYESGFVIDKFPISRPNLTFSTLTVSNMSPEDSSIYLCSVEFQGETEAFFGQGTRLTVV.

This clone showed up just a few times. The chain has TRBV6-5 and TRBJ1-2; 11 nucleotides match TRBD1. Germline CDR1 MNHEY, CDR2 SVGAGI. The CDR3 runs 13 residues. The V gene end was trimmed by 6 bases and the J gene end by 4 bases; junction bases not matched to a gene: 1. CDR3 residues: CASRGQGGYGYTF. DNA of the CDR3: TGTGCCAGCAGGGGACAGGGGGGCTATGGCTACACCTTC.

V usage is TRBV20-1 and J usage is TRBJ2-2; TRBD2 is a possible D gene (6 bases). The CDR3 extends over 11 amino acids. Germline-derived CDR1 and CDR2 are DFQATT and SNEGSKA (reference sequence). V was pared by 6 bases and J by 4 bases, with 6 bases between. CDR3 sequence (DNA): TGCAGTGCCGGGGGCACCGGGGAGCTGTTTTTT. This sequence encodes CSAGGTGELFF.

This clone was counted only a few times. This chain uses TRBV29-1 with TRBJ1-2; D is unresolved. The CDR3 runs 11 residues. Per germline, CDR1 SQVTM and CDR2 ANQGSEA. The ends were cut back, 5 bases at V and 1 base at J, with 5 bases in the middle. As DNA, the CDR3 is TGCAGCGTTAGTAGTAACTATGGCTACACCTTC. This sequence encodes CSVSSNYGYTF.

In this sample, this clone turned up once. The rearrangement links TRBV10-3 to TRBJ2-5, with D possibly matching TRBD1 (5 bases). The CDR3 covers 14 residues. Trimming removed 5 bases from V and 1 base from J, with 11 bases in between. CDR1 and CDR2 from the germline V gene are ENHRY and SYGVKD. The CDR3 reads CAISPKGSQETQYF. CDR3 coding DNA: TGTGCCATCAGTCCGAAGGGGTCCCAAGAGACCCAGTACTTC.

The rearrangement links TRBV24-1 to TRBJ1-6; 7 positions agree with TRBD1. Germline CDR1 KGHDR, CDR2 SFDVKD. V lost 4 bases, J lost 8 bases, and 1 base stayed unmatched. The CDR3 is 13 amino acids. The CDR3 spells CATSETGYSPLHF. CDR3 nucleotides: TGTGCCACCAGTGAGACAGGGTATTCACCCCTCCACTTT.

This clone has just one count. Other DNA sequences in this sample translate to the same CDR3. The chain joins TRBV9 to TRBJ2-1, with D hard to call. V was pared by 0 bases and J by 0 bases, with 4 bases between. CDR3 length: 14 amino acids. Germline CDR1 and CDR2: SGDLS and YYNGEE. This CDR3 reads CASSVASSYNEQFF. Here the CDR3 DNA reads TGTGCCAGCAGCGTAGCCAGCTCCTACAATGAGCAGTTCTTC.

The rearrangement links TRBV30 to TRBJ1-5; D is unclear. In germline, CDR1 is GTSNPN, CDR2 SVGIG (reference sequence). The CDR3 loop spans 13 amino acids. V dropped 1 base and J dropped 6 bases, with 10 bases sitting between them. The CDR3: CAWSEGDGQPQHF. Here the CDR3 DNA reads TGTGCCTGGAGTGAGGGAGACGGTCAGCCCCAGCATTTT.

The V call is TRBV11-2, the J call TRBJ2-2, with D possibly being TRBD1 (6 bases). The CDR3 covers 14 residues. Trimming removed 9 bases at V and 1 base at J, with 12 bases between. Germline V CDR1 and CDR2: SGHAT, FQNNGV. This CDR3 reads CASNSQGNTGELFF. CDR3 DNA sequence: TGTGCCAGTAACTCACAGGGGAACACCGGGGAGCTGTTTTTT.

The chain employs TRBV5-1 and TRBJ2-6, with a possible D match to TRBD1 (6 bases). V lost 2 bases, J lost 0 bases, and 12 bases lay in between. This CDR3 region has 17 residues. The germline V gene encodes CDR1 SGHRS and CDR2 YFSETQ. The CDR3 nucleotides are TGCGCCAGCAGCTTCCGACAGGTTAGCTCTGGGGCCAACGTCCTGACTTTC. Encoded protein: CASSFRQVSSGANVLTF.

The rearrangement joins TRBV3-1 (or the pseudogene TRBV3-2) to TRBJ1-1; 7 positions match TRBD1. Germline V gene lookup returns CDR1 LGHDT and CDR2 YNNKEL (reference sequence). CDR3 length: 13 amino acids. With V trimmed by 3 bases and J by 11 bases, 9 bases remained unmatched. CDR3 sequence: CASSHTTGPSAFF. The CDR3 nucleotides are TGTGCCAGCAGCCATACGACAGGGCCGAGCGCTTTCTTT.

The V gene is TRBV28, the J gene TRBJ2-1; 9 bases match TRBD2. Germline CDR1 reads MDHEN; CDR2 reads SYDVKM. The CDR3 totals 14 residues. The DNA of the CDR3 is TGTGTCACCGGGGGCGGGGGGGCCCGAAATGAGCAGTTCTTC. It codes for CVTGGGGARNEQFF.

CDR3 nucleotides: TGTGCCAGCAGCTTAGGATCCTTGCGGGAAGTAGATACGCAGTATTTT. It codes for CASSLGSLREVDTQYF. The chain uses TRBV11-2 and TRBJ2-3; TRBD2 might be the D (6 bases). There are 16 residues in the CDR3. CDR1 and CDR2 (germline): SGHAT, FQNNGV. The V gene lost 1 base and the J gene lost 5 bases, with 16 bases spanning the gap.

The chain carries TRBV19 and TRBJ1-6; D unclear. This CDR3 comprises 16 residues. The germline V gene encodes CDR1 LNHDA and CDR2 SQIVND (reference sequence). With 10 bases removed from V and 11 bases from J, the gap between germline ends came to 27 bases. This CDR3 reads CATYWEYQRGGTPLHF. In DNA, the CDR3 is TGTGCCACCTATTGGGAATACCAGCGGGGTGGGACACCCCTCCACTTT.

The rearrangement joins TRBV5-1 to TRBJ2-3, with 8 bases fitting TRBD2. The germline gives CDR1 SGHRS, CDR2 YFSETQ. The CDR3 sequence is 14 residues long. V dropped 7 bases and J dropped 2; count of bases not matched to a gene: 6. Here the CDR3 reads CASWNGGATDTQYF. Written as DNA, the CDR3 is TGCGCCAGCTGGAACGGGGGGGCCACAGATACGCAGTATTTT.

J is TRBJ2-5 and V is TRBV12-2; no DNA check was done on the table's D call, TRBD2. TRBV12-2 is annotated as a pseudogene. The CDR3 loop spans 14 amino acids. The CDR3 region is CASHLPGGQETQYF. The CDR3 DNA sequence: TGTGCAAGTCATTTACCGGGGGGACAAGAGACCCAGTACTTC.

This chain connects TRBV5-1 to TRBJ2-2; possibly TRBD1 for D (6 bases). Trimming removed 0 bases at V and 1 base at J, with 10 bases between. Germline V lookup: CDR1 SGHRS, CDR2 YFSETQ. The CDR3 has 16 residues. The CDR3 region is CASSLEARGNTGELFF. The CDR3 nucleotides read TGCGCCAGCAGCTTGGAGGCCAGGGGGAACACCGGGGAGCTGTTTTTT.

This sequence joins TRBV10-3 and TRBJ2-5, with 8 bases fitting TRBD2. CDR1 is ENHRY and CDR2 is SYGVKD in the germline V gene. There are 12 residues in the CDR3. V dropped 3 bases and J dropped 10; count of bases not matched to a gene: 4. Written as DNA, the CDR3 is TGTGCCATCAGTGACGGGGGGGTAAACCAGTACTTC. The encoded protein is CAISDGGVNQYF.

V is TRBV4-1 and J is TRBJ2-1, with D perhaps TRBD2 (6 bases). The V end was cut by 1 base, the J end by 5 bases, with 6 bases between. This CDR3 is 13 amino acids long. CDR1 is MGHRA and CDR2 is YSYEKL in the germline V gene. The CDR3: CASSQGGNNEQFF. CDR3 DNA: TGCGCCAGCAGCCAAGGCGGGAACAATGAGCAGTTCTTC.

For the CDR3, the DNA is TGTGCCAGCAGCTTAGGGGGGGCAAATGAGCAGTTCTTC. Its protein product is CASSLGGANEQFF. This chain joins TRBV7-3 and TRBJ2-1; D is perhaps TRBD2 (7 bases). CDR3 length: 13 amino acids. V was pared by 2 bases and J by 7 bases, with 9 bases between. The V gene's germline CDR1 is SGHTA and CDR2 FQGTGA.

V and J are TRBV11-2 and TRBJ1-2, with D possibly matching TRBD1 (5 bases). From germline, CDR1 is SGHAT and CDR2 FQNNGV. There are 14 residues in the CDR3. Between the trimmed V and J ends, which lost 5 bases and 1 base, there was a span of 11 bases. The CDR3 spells CASSPSTVNYGYTF. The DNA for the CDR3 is TGTGCCAGCAGCCCCTCGACAGTTAACTATGGCTACACCTTC.

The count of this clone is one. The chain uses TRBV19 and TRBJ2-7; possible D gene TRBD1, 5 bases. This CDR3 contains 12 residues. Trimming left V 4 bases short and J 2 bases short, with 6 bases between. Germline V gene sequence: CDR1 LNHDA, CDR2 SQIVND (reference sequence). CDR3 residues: CASSTGTYEQYF. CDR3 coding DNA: TGTGCCAGTAGTACAGGGACCTACGAGCAGTACTTC.